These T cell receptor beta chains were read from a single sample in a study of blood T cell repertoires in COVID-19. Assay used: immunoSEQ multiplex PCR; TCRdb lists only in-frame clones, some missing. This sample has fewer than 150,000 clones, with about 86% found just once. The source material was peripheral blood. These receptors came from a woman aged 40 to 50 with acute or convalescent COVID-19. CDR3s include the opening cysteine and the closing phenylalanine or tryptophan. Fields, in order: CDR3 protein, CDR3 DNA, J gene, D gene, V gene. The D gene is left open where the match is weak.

CDR3: CASSLVGQGENTQYF
DNA: TGTGCCAGCAGCTTAGTGGGACAGGGGGAGAACACGCAGTATTTT
J: TRBJ2-3
D: TRBD1
V: TRBV7-6

CDR3: CASSRQEYEQYF
DNA: TGTGCCAGCAGTCGACAGGAGTACGAGCAGTACTTC
J: TRBJ2-7
D: .
V: TRBV28

CDR3: CASSPGLLDTQYF
DNA: TGCGCCAGCAGCCCGGGTCTCTTGGATACGCAGTATTTT
J: TRBJ2-3
D: .
V: TRBV5-1

CDR3: CASSYSRGPHYGYTF
DNA: TGTGCCAGCAGTTACTCCAGGGGGCCTCATTATGGCTACACCTTC
J: TRBJ1-2
D: TRBD1
V: TRBV6-6

CDR3: CAISEGQGVVDGYTF
DNA: TGTGCCATCAGTGAAGGTCAGGGGGTCGTCGATGGCTACACCTTC
J: TRBJ1-2
D: TRBD1
V: TRBV10-3

CDR3: CASSLAGISYEQYF
DNA: TGTGCCAGCAGCCTAGCGGGTATCTCCTACGAGCAGTACTTC
J: TRBJ2-7
D: TRBD2
V: TRBV6-5

CDR3: CASSGQGSTYEQYF
DNA: TGTGCCAGCTCGGGACAGGGGAGTACCTACGAGCAGTACTTC
J: TRBJ2-7
D: TRBD1
V: TRBV18

CDR3: CASSGRLAGEGEQYF
DNA: TGTGCCAGCAGCGGTCGACTAGCGGGAGAGGGAGAGCAGTACTTC
J: TRBJ2-7
D: TRBD2
V: TRBV6-5

CDR3: CASSARTGDYEQYF
DNA: TGTGCCAGCAGTGCCCGGACAGGGGATTACGAGCAGTACTTC
J: TRBJ2-7
D: TRBD1
V: TRBV2

CDR3: CATSDPPGGTGELFF
DNA: TGTGCCACCAGTGATCCCCCCGGGGGGACCGGGGAGCTGTTTTTT
J: TRBJ2-2
D: TRBD2
V: TRBV24-1

CDR3: CASSRGSSYNEQFF
DNA: TGTGCCAGCAGCCGGGGGAGCTCCTACAATGAGCAGTTCTTC
J: TRBJ2-1
D: .
V: TRBV11-2

CDR3: CASSPPSGGYNEQFF
DNA: TGTGCCAGCAGTCCCCCCAGCGGGGGTTACAATGAGCAGTTCTTC
J: TRBJ2-1
D: TRBD2
V: TRBV6-6